These T cell receptor beta chains were read from a single sample in a study of HIV-infected patients and healthy controls. TCRdb independently ran MiXCR on the 5' RACE reads; one entry per CDR3 protein. The repertoire holds about 14,000 distinct CDR3 sequences, with 9.9% as singletons. Sample: blood. All receptors derive from an adult in good health. Both conserved end residues are part of each CDR3. The order of the fields is D gene, J gene, clone size, V gene, CDR3 DNA, CDR3 protein. A D gene is named only where the DNA matches it firmly. Rows give clone size only sometimes, using once, few, many, or a class for an expanded clone.

.	TRBJ2-3	many	TRBV27	TGTGCCAGCAGTTTTTCTAGCACAGATACGCAGTATTTT	CASSFSSTDTQYF
.	TRBJ2-1	many	TRBV3-1	TGTGCCAGCAGCCAAGGCAAGGCGGTACTATACAATGAGCAGTTCTTC	CASSQGKAVLYNEQFF
.	TRBJ1-1	medium-sized	TRBV20-1	TGCAGTGCTAGAGGAGGGGGGGACACTGAAGCTTTCTTT	CSARGGGDTEAFF
.	TRBJ2-3	many	TRBV15	TGTGCCACCAGCAGGAGGGTTAGCACAGATACGCAGTATTTT	CATSRRVSTDTQYF
.	TRBJ2-3	many	TRBV29-1	TGCAGCGTTGAAGTCACAGATACGCAGTATTTT	CSVEVTDTQYF
.	TRBJ1-1	many	TRBV28	TGTGCCAGCATCCTAACAGGGAACCCTGAAGCTTTCTTT	CASILTGNPEAFF
TRBD2	TRBJ2-3	.	TRBV12-3/TRBV12-4	TGTGCCAGCAGTTTAGCGCTCGGGAGGGCGGGAGATACGCAGTATTTT	CASSLALGRAGDTQYF
.	TRBJ2-3	many	TRBV25-1	TGTGCCAGCAGACAATTACCCACAGATACGCAGTATTTT	CASRQLPTDTQYF
.	TRBJ2-7	medium-sized	TRBV5-6	TGTGCCAGCAGCTTCCCGAGGGGGTCCCACGAGCAGTACTTC	CASSFPRGSHEQYF
.	TRBJ1-2	many	TRBV18	TGTGCCAGCTCGCCCGAAGGACAGATTAACTATGGCTACACCTTC	CASSPEGQINYGYTF
.	TRBJ2-5	few	TRBV3-1	TGTGCCAGCAGCCAAGGGGCAGAGACCCAGTACTTC	CASSQGAETQYF
.	TRBJ1-1	many	TRBV20-1	TGCAGTGCTGGCAGGGGCGGCACTGAAGCTTTCTTT	CSAGRGGTEAFF
.	TRBJ2-2	many	TRBV6-2/TRBV6-3	TGTGCCAGCAGTTACGACAGCTACACCGGGGAGCTGTTTTTT	CASSYDSYTGELFF
TRBD1	TRBJ1-6	many	TRBV13	TGTGCCAGCAGCCACGGACAGGGAATTCCTTCACCCCTCCACTTT	CASSHGQGIPSPLHF
.	TRBJ2-3	.	TRBV20-1	TGCAGTGCTAGAGAAGGGGGGCCGTCAGATACGCAGTATTTT	CSAREGGPSDTQYF
TRBD2	TRBJ2-1	.	TRBV6-5	TGTGCCAGCAGTTACTCGAGGGTAGCGGGAGCCGCGCATGAGCAGTTCTTC	CASSYSRVAGAAHEQFF
.	TRBJ1-1	.	TRBV15	TGTGCCACCAGCGTTCAAGAGAACACTGAAGCTTTCTTT	CATSVQENTEAFF
.	TRBJ1-6	medium-sized	TRBV5-1	TGCGCCAGCAATGTGGCAGGGGAAAATTCACCCCTCCACTTT	CASNVAGENSPLHF
.	TRBJ1-1	few	TRBV25-1	TGTGCCAGCAGCCTATGGAGGCTACCGAACACTGAAGCTTTCTTT	CASSLWRLPNTEAFF